This TCR beta chain was recovered during a study of T cell responses to AZD1222 COVID-19 vaccine. Whole-study context: Analysis merged second doses at about 4 or about 12 weeks.

Sequencing was performed with immunoSEQ multiplex PCR; in TCRdb, only in-frame clones are kept and a portion is missing. The table shows around 140,000 clones, with about 92% occurring only once. There are 16 residues in the CDR3. The trim removed 0 bases at V and 9 bases at J, leaving 7 bases unmatched. The germline V gene encodes CDR1 KGHSH and CDR2 LQKENI. Sequenced material: peripheral blood, taken on day 0 of AZD1222 vaccination. This sequence joins TRBV18 and TRBJ2-4; 11 bases agree with TRBD2. The clonotype was recovered from an adult in good health. The CDR3 DNA is TGTGCCAGCTCACCACCCCTAGCGGGAGGTCTTGGCATTCAGTACTTC. It yields the protein CASSPPLAGGLGIQYF.